This TCR beta chain is from a study of T cells after yellow fever vaccination. Broader study findings: A weaker but faster secondary response was observed, peaking on day 5 versus 15. At about 97% for CD4 and approximately 89% for CD8, most primary-vaccination clones showed up again after the booster.

Of note for this clonotype: Its specificity is unknown.

Each CDR3 protein gets one entry after TCRdb re-called the 5' RACE reads with MiXCR. Among 150,000 to 200,000 distinct CDR3 sequences listed, about 6% were seen once. CDR1 is SEHNR, CDR2 FQNEAQ, per germline (reference sequence). CDR3 size: 15 residues. The ends were cut back, 6 bases at V and 6 bases at J, with 15 bases in the middle. The source is a man aged 18 to 30 who received the YFV17D yellow fever vaccine. V usage is TRBV7-9 and J usage is TRBJ1-6, with D possibly TRBD1 on 5 matching bases. The sample in question was CD4+ T cells sorted from PBMCs, obtained on the day of the first yellow fever vaccination. The CDR3 region is CASSTQAGGNSPLHF. CDR3 sequence (DNA): TGTGCCAGCAGTACCCAGGCCGGGGGTAATTCACCCCTCCACTTT. The variable domain in full, completed from reference TRBV7-9 and TRBJ1-6, reads DTGVSQNPRHKITKRGQNVTFRCDPISEHNRLYWYRQTLGQGPEFLTYFQNEAQLEKSRLLSDRFSAERPKGSFSTLEIQRTEQGDSAMYLCASSTQAGGNSPLHFGNGTRLTVT.